The rows below give T cell receptor beta chains drawn from one sample of a study of beta chain features in type 1 diabetes. Clones were read by immunoSEQ multiplex PCR, and TCRdb kept only the in-frame ones, dropping some. The repertoire holds approximately 250,000 clones, with 16% as singletons. Sequencing was performed on naive CD4+ T cells from blood. These receptors all stem from a man in his thirties or forties with type 1 diabetes. CDR3s include the opening cysteine and the closing phenylalanine or tryptophan. D genes are given only for firm matches. Size tells how often a clone was seen (once, few, many) or the class of an expanded clone, and some rows leave it out.

clone size,J gene,D gene,V gene,CDR3 protein,CDR3 DNA
NA,TRBJ2-7,NA,TRBV5-4,CASSLGRDAPYEQYF,TGTGCCAGCAGCTTGGGGCGGGACGCCCCCTACGAGCAGTACTTC
few,TRBJ2-5,NA,TRBV29-1,CSSYSGVETQYF,TGCAGCTCCTATTCGGGGGTTGAGACCCAGTACTTC
NA,TRBJ2-7,NA,TRBV14,CASSASYEQYF,TGTGCCAGCAGCGCATCCTACGAGCAGTACTTC
few,TRBJ1-5,TRBD1,TRBV30,CAFSRDSRPQPQHF,TGTGCCTTCAGCCGGGACAGTCGACCTCAGCCCCAGCATTTT
few,TRBJ1-2,NA,TRBV30,CAWNQEDGYTF,TGTGCCTGGAATCAGGAAGATGGCTACACCTTC
few,TRBJ2-5,NA,TRBV10-3,CAISDIGRETQYF,TGTGCCATCAGTGACATTGGTAGAGAGACCCAGTACTTC
NA,TRBJ2-1,TRBD2,TRBV7-2,CASSLGQLAGVNEQFF,TGTGCCAGCAGCTTAGGGCAGCTAGCGGGCGTAAATGAGCAGTTCTTC
NA,TRBJ2-5,TRBD1,TRBV14,CASSRGQIQETQYF,TGTGCCAGCAGCCGGGGACAGATCCAAGAGACCCAGTACTTC
few,TRBJ2-1,TRBD1,TRBV10-3,CAIRASGTAGYNEQFF,TGTGCCATCAGGGCATCCGGGACAGCAGGTTACAATGAGCAGTTCTTC
NA,TRBJ2-6,NA,TRBV2,CASSRDTSAGANVLTF,TGTGCCAGCAGTCGGGACACCTCGGCGGGGGCCAACGTCCTGACTTTC
few,TRBJ1-4,TRBD1,TRBV4-1,CASSRGGTDEKLFF,TGCGCCAGCAGCCGGGGAGGGACAGACGAAAAACTGTTTTTT
few,TRBJ2-5,TRBD2,TRBV29-1,CSVREGQETQYF,TGCAGCGTTAGGGAGGGTCAAGAGACCCAGTACTTC
few,TRBJ1-1,NA,TRBV30,CAWTKQDSNTEAFF,TGTGCCTGGACAAAACAGGACTCGAACACTGAAGCTTTCTTT
few,TRBJ1-5,NA,TRBV5-1,CASSPEGNSNQPQHF,TGCGCCAGCAGCCCGGAGGGGAATAGCAATCAGCCCCAGCATTTT
few,TRBJ1-2,NA,TRBV7-9,CASSFDTYGYTF,TGTGCCAGCAGCTTCGATACCTATGGCTACACCTTC
NA,TRBJ2-4,TRBD1,TRBV4-1,CASSQGRQGTSPLYAKNIQYF,TGCGCCAGCAGCCAAGGGCGACAGGGAACTTCCCCCCTTTATGCCAAAAACATTCAGTACTTC
NA,TRBJ2-4,NA,TRBV5-1,CASSESDTLNIQYF,TGCGCCAGCAGCGAGTCCGATACGTTAAACATTCAGTACTTC
few,TRBJ2-7,NA,TRBV4-1,CASSQGTVTYEQYF,TGCGCCAGCAGCCAAGGGACAGTCACCTACGAGCAGTACTTC
NA,TRBJ1-5,TRBD1,TRBV30,CAWSETGGSQHF,TGTGCCTGGAGTGAAACAGGGGGCTCCCAGCATTTT
NA,TRBJ2-3,TRBD2,TRBV7-9,CASSPGLAESTDTQYF,TGTGCCAGCAGCCCAGGACTAGCGGAGAGCACAGATACGCAGTATTTT